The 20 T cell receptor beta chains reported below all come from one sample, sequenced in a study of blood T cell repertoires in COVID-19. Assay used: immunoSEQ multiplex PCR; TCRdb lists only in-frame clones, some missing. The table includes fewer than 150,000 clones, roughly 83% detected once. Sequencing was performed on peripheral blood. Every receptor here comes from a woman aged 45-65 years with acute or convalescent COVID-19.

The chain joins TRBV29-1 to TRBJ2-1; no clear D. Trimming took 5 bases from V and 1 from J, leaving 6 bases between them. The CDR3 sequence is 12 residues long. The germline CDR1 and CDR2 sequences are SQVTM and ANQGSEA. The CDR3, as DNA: TGCAGCGTTATGAGGTCCTACAATGAGCAGTTCTTC. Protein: CSVMRSYNEQFF.

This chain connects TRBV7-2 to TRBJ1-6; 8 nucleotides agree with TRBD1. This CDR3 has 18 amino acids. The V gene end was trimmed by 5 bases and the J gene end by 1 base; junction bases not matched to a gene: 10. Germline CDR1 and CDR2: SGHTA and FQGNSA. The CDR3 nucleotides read TGTGCCAGCAGCCCCGATCGACAGGGGTGGTCCTATAATTCACCCCTCCACTTT. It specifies CASSPDRQGWSYNSPLHF.

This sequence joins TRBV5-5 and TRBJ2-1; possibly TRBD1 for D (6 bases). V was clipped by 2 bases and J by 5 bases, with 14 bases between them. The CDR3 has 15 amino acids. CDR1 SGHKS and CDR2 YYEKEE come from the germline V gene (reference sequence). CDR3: CASSLTAGVNNEQFF. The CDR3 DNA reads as TGTGCCAGCAGCTTAACGGCAGGGGTTAACAATGAGCAGTTCTTC.

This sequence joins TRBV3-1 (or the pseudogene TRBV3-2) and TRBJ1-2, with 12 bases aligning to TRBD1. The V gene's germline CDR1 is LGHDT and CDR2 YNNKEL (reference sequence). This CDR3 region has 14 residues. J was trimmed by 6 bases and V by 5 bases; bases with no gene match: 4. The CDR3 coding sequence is TGTGCCAGCAGCGACAGGGACAGGGGGCATGGCTACACCTTC. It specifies CASSDRDRGHGYTF.

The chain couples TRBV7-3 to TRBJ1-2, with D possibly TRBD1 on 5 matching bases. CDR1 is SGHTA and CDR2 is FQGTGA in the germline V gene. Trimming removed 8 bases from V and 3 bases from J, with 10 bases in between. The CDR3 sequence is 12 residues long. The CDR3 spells CASGGRDYGYTF. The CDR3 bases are TGTGCCAGCGGTGGCAGGGACTATGGCTACACCTTC.

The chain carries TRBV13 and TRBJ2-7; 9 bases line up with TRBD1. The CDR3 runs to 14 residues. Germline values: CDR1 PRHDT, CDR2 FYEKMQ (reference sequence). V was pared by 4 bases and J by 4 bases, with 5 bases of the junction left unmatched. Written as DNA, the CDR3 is TGTGCCAGCAGCTCGGGACAGGGTAGGTACGAGCAGTACTTC. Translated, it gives CASSSGQGRYEQYF.

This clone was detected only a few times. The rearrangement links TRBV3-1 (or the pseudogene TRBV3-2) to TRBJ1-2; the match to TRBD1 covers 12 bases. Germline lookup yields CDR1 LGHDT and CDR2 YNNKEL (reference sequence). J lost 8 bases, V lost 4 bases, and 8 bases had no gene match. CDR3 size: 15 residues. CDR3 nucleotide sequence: TGTGCCAGCAGCCTGCACCGGGACAGGGGGCAAGGCTACACCTTC. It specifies CASSLHRDRGQGYTF.

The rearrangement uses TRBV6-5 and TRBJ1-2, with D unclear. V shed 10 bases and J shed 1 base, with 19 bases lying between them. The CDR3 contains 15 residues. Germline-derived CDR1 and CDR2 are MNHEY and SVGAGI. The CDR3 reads CATGPGGQFNYGYTF. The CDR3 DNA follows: TGTGCCACCGGTCCCGGAGGCCAATTTAACTATGGCTACACCTTC.

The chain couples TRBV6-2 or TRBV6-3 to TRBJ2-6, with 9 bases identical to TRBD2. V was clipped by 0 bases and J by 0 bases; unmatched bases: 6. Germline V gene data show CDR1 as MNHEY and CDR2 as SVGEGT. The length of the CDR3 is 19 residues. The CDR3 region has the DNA TGTGCCAGCAGTTACTCTCCTAGCGGGACTCCCTCTGGGGCCAACGTCCTGACTTTC. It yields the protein CASSYSPSGTPSGANVLTF.

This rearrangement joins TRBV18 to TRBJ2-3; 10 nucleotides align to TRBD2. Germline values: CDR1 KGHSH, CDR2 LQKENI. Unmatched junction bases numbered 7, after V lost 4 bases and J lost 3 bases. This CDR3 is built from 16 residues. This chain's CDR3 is CASSQSRTSGTDTQYF. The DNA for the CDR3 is TGTGCCAGCTCACAATCTCGGACTAGCGGTACAGATACGCAGTATTTT.

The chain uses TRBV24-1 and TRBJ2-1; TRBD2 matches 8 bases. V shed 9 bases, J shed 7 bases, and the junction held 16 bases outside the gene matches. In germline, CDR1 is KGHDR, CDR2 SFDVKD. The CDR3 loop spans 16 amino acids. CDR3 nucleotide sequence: TGTGCCACCCAAGGGAGCGGGGGTCCCTCGAGGAATGAGCAGTTCTTC. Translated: CATQGSGGPSRNEQFF.

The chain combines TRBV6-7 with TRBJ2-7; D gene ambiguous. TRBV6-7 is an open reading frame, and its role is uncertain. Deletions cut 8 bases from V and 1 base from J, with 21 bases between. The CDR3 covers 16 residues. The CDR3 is CASDIHDNSTSYEQYF. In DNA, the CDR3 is TGTGCCAGCGATATTCACGACAACTCCACTTCCTACGAGCAGTACTTC.

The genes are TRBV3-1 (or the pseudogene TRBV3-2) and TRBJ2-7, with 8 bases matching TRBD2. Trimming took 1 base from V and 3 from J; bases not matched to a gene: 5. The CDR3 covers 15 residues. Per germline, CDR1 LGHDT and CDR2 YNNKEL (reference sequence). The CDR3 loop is CASSQAQRGIYEQYF. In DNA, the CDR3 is TGTGCCAGCAGCCAAGCACAGCGGGGGATCTACGAGCAGTACTTC.

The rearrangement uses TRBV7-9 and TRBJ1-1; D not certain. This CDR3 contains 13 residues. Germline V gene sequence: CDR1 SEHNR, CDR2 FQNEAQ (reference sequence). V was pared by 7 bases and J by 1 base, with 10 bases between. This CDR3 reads CASKLNQNTEAFF. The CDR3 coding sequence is TGTGCCAGCAAACTCAACCAGAACACTGAAGCTTTCTTT.

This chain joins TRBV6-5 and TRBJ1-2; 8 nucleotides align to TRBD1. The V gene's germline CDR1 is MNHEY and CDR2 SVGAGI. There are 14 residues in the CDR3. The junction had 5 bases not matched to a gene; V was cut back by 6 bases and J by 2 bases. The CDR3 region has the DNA TGTGCCAGCAGGGCGAGACAGGGGAACTATGGCTACACCTTC. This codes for CASRARQGNYGYTF.

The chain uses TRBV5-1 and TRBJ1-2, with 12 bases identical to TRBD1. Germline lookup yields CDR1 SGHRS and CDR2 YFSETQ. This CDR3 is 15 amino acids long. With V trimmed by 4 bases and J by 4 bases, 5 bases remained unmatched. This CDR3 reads CASSPTGQGAYGYTF. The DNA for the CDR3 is TGCGCCAGCAGCCCGACGGGACAGGGGGCCTATGGCTACACCTTC.

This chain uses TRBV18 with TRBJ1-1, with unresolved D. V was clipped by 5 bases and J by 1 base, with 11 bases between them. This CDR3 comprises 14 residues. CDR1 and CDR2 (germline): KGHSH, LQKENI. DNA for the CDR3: TGTGCCAGCTCAGAGACACAGCCGAACACTGAAGCTTTCTTT. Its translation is CASSETQPNTEAFF.

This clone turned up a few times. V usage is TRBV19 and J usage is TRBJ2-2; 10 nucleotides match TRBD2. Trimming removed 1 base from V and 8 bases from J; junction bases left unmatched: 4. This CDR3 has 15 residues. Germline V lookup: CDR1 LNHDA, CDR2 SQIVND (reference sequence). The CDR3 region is CASSIAGLAAGELFF. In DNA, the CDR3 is TGTGCCAGTAGTATAGCCGGACTAGCGGCTGGGGAGCTGTTTTTT.

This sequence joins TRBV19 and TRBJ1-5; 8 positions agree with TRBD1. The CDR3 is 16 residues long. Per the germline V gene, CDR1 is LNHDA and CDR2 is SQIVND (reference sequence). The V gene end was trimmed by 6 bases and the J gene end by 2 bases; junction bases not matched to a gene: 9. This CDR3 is CASSPPPGQGNQPQHF. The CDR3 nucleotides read TGTGCCAGTAGCCCTCCCCCGGGACAGGGCAATCAGCCCCAGCATTTT.

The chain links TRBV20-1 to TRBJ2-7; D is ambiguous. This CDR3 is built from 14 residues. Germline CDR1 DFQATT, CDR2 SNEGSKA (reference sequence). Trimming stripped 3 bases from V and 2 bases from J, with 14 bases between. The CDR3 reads CSASLFDTAYEQYF. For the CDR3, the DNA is TGCAGTGCTAGTCTTTTTGACACTGCCTACGAGCAGTACTTC.